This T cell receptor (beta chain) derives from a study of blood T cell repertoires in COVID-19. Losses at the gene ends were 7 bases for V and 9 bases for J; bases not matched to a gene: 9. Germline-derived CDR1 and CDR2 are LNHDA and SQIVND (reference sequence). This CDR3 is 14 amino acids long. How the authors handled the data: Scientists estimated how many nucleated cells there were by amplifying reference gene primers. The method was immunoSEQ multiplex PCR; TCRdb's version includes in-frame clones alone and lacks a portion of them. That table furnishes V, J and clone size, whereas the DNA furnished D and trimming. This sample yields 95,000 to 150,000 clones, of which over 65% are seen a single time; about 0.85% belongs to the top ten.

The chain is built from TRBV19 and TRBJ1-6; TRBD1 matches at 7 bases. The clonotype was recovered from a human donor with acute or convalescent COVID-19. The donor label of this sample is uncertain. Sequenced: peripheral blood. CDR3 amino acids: CASNPDRISSPLHF. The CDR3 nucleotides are TGTGCCAGTAATCCGGACAGGATAAGTTCACCCCTCCACTTT.